The rows below give T cell receptor beta chains drawn from one sample of a study of yellow fever vaccine responses in identical twins. MiXCR was run by TCRdb on the RT-PCR reads, yielding one entry per CDR3 protein. The sample holds about 21,000 distinct CDR3 sequences, 60% to 85% seen once. The material was T cells from blood (PBMCs), unsorted or a sorted subset (not recorded which), obtained before or after yellow fever vaccination (not recorded which). These receptors were obtained from a woman under 30 who received the yellow fever vaccine. Each CDR3 is given with its conserved first and last residue. D genes are given only for firm matches. Expanded clones get a size class; other rows say once, few or many, or leave the size out.

v_gene: TRBV9; abundance: -; j_gene: TRBJ2-1; d_gene: -; CDR3aa: CASSVWARGYNEQFF; CDR3nt: TGTGCCAGCAGCGTCTGGGCCAGAGGGTACAATGAGCAGTTCTTC
v_gene: TRBV11-1; abundance: few; j_gene: TRBJ2-5; d_gene: -; CDR3aa: CASSPPSGRFEETQYF; CDR3nt: TGTGCCAGCAGCCCGCCATCCGGGAGATTTGAAGAGACCCAGTACTTC
v_gene: TRBV20-1; abundance: -; j_gene: TRBJ1-1; d_gene: TRBD1; CDR3aa: CSAKGAVNTEAFF; CDR3nt: TGCAGTGCTAAGGGGGCGGTGAACACTGAAGCTTTCTTT
v_gene: TRBV4-3; abundance: few; j_gene: TRBJ2-1; d_gene: -; CDR3aa: CASSQDGISPSYNEQFF; CDR3nt: TGCGCCAGCAGCCAAGACGGAATTTCCCCCTCCTACAATGAGCAGTTCTTC
v_gene: TRBV9; abundance: few; j_gene: TRBJ2-1; d_gene: TRBD2; CDR3aa: CASSVWGEGRNEQFF; CDR3nt: TGTGCCAGCAGCGTTTGGGGGGAGGGTCGCAATGAGCAGTTCTTC
v_gene: TRBV6-5; abundance: -; j_gene: TRBJ1-2; d_gene: TRBD1; CDR3aa: CASSYGRGRGGYTF; CDR3nt: TGTGCCAGCAGTTACGGCAGGGGGCGAGGTGGCTACACCTTC
v_gene: TRBV5-6; abundance: -; j_gene: TRBJ2-1; d_gene: TRBD1; CDR3aa: CASSLGGRDRAHEQFF; CDR3nt: TGTGCCAGCAGCTTGGGGGGGCGGGACAGGGCTCATGAGCAGTTCTTC
v_gene: TRBV7-6; abundance: -; j_gene: TRBJ2-5; d_gene: -; CDR3aa: CASSLVVGGETQYF; CDR3nt: TGTGCCAGCAGCTTAGTAGTGGGTGGAGAGACCCAGTACTTC
v_gene: TRBV12-3/TRBV12-4; abundance: -; j_gene: TRBJ2-1; d_gene: TRBD2; CDR3aa: CASSLRTSAYNEQFF; CDR3nt: TGTGCCAGCAGTTTAAGGACTAGCGCCTACAATGAGCAGTTCTTC
v_gene: TRBV20-1; abundance: -; j_gene: TRBJ2-1; d_gene: -; CDR3aa: CSARFPRNGIEFF; CDR3nt: TGCAGTGCTAGATTTCCGCGGAATGGAATTGAGTTCTTC
v_gene: TRBV19; abundance: -; j_gene: TRBJ2-5; d_gene: TRBD1; CDR3aa: CATRGPQYQETQYF; CDR3nt: TGTGCCACCAGGGGGCCTCAGTACCAAGAGACCCAGTACTTC
v_gene: TRBV11-2; abundance: -; j_gene: TRBJ2-3; d_gene: -; CDR3aa: CASSPDRSTDTQYF; CDR3nt: TGTGCCAGCAGTCCGGACAGAAGCACAGATACGCAGTATTTT